This TCR beta chain was recovered during a study of CD8+ T cells in alopecia areata. CDR3 length: 14 residues. Germline lookup yields CDR1 SGHNT and CDR2 YYREEE (reference sequence). V lost 4 bases and J 5 bases, leaving 12 bases between the germline ends. RNA extraction and reverse transcription yielded cDNA as sequencing template. Data came from immunoSEQ multiplex PCR; TCRdb stores just in-frame clones and leaves some out. The sample includes about 110,000 clones, roughly three fifths of them seen just once. Noted treatment: oral pan-JAK inhibitor, 5-10 mg twice daily. V usage is TRBV5-4 and J usage is TRBJ2-2, with D perhaps matching TRBD2 (5 bases). This receptor was identified in a human donor with alopecia areata. The specimen was CD4+ T cells sorted from blood, collected at week 24, from a patient treated with tofacitinib. The CDR3 here is CASSLRPGTGELFF. In DNA, the CDR3 is TGTGCCAGCAGCCTAAGACCGGGGACCGGGGAGCTGTTTTTT.